The text below deals with one T cell receptor beta chain. This entry is derived from a study of blood T cell repertoires in COVID-19. The CDR3 is 14 amino acids. CDR1 is MNHEY and CDR2 is SVGAGI in the germline V gene. Trimming removed 5 bases from V and 4 bases from J; junction bases left unmatched: 6. Original methodology: Reference gene primer amplification in the assay estimated nucleated cell counts. Measured with immunoSEQ multiplex PCR; TCRdb has only the in-frame clones, and not every one. V and J calls and clone size are those listed in that table; D and trimming were worked out from the DNA. Of about 250,000 clones listed, roughly 85% were seen once; the top ten hold about 9.1%.

The receptor was derived from a woman between 50 and 59 years old with acute COVID-19. The chain carries TRBV6-5 and TRBJ2-7; 9 nucleotides match TRBD1. The source material was PBMCs or T cells enriched from blood (not recorded which). The CDR3 coding sequence is TGTGCCAGCAGTCTACAGGGGGCGCGATACGAGCAGTACTTC. Translation: CASSLQGARYEQYF.